This record looks at one T cell receptor beta chain sequence and its context. Trimming removed 4 bases from V and 2 bases from J, with 6 bases in between. From germline, CDR1 is MNHEY and CDR2 SVGEGT. This CDR3 comprises 12 residues. The method was immunoSEQ multiplex PCR; TCRdb's version includes in-frame clones alone and lacks a portion of them. The sample comprises 300,000 to 400,000 clones, 70% to 90% of which are singletons, and roughly 4.2% rests with the top ten. Those enrolled, adults aged about 18 to 95 years, came from about two dozen US areas. This entry is derived from a study of blood T cell repertoires in COVID-19.

The chain is built from TRBV6-2 or TRBV6-3 and TRBJ2-7; no clear D. The source material was PBMCs or T cells enriched from blood (not recorded which). The sequence was obtained from a middle-aged woman with acute COVID-19. The CDR3 DNA is TGTGCCAGCAGTTCAGAAGCCTACGAGCAGTACTTC. Encoded protein: CASSSEAYEQYF.